Presented here are 5 T cell receptor beta chains from one specimen sequenced in a study of CD8+CD57+ T cells in acquired aplastic anemia. The template used for profiling TCR beta VDJ and CDR3 was genomic DNA. A single record per CDR3 protein comes from TCRdb applying MiXCR to the reads. The top ten clones hold about 60% of a sample with about 40,000 distinct CDR3 sequences, 63% of them seen once. The authors sequenced patients whose flow cytometry had shown CD8+CD57+ cell expansion. Material: sorted CD4+, CD8+, or CD8+CD57+ T cells (not recorded which) from PBMCs. These receptors all stem from a human donor with aplastic anemia.

V gene TRBV6-1 combines with J gene TRBJ2-5, with TRBD2 matching over 9 bases. Germline-derived CDR1 and CDR2 are MNHNS and SASEGT. The CDR3 contains 18 residues. The V and J ends lost 5 bases and 5 bases, in that order; junction bases with no gene match: 18. The chain's CDR3 is CASSQTGTSGSERETQYF. As DNA, the CDR3 is TGTGCCAGCAGTCAGACCGGAACTAGCGGGTCGGAGCGCGAGACCCAGTACTTC.

This clonotype was counted between two and nine times. The V call is TRBV10-2, the J call TRBJ2-7, with D perhaps matching TRBD1 (6 bases). The CDR3 totals 12 residues. Trimming pared 11 bases from V and 5 bases from J, leaving 16 bases between. Germline CDR1 WSHSY, CDR2 SAAADI. The CDR3 sequence is CAAIGGGNEQYF. CDR3 coding DNA: TGCGCCGCAATAGGTGGGGGCAACGAGCAGTACTTC.

This clonotype was detected ten times or more. The V call is TRBV5-5, the J call TRBJ2-7; D gene ambiguous. Germline V gene data show CDR1 as SGHKS and CDR2 as YYEKEE (reference sequence). The CDR3 spans 15 residues. V gave up 5 bases and J gave up 3 bases, with 18 bases separating them. The CDR3 loop is CASSLTDGPIYEQYF. The CDR3 nucleotides are TGTGCCAGCAGTCTCACAGACGGTCCCATCTACGAGCAGTACTTC.

The genes are TRBV10-1 and TRBJ1-6; D is unclear. Per the germline V gene, CDR1 is WNHNN and CDR2 is SYGVQD (reference sequence). V was cut by 2 bases and J by 0 bases, with 8 bases left in between. This CDR3 comprises 16 residues. CDR3 residues: CASSERGPSYNSPLHF. In nucleotides, the CDR3 is TGCGCCAGCAGTGAGAGAGGCCCCTCCTATAATTCACCCCTCCACTTT.

V gene TRBV9 combines with J gene TRBJ2-1, with D perhaps assigned TRBD1 or TRBD2 (7 bases each). The CDR3 runs 16 residues. V was shortened by 4 bases and J by 2 bases, with 16 bases between the two germline ends. The germline gives CDR1 SGDLS, CDR2 YYNGEE. For the CDR3, the DNA is TGTGCCAGCAGCCAGGGGGGGGCTAGCGCCTACAATGAGCAGTTCTTC. Protein: CASSQGGASAYNEQFF.